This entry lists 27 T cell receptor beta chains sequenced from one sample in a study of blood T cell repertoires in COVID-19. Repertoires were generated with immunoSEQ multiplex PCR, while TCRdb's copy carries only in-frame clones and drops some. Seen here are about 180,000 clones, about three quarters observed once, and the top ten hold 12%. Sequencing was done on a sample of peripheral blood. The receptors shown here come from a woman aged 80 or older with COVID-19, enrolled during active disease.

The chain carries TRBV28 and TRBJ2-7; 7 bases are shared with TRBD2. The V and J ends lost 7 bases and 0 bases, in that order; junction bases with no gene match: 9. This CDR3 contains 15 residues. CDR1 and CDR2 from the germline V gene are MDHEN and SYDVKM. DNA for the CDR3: TGTGCCAGCATCTCCGGAGCGGGGAGCTCCTACGAGCAGTACTTC. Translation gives CASISGAGSSYEQYF.

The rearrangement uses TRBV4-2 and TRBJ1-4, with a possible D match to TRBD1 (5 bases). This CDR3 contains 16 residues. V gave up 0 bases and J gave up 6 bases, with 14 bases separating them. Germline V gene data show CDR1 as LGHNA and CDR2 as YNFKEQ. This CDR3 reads CASSQDPQGGDEKLFF. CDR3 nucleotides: TGTGCCAGCAGCCAAGATCCCCAGGGAGGGGATGAAAAACTGTTTTTT.

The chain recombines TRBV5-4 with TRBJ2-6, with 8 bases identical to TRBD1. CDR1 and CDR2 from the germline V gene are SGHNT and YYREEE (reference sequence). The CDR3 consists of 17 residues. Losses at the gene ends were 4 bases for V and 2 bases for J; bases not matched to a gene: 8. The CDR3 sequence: CASSLGATGAGANVLTF. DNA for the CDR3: TGTGCCAGCAGCCTAGGGGCGACAGGGGCTGGGGCCAACGTCCTGACTTTC.

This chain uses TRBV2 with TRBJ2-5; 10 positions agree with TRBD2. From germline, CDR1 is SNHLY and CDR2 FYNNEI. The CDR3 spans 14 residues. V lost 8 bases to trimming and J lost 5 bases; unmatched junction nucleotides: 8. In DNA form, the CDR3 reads TGTGCCAGCGCGGCGTCTAGCGGGAGTGAGACCCAGTACTTC. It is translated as CASAASSGSETQYF.

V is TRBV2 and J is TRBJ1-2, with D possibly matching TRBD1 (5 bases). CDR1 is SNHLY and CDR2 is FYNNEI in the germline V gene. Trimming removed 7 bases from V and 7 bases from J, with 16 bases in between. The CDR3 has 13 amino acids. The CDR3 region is CASNRGGSPGYTF. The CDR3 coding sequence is TGTGCCAGCAACCGCGGGGGATCTCCTGGCTACACCTTC.

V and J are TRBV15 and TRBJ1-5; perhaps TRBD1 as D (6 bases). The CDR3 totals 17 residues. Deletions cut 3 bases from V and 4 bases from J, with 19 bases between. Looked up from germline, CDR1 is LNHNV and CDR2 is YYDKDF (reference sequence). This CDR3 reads CATSSYTGLVGNQPQHF. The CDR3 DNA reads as TGTGCCACCAGCAGCTACACAGGGCTAGTAGGAAATCAGCCCCAGCATTTT.

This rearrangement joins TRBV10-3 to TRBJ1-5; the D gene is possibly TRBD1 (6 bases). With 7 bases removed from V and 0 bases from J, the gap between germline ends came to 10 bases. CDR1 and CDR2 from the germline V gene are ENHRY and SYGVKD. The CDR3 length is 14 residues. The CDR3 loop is CAIKGGDSNQPQHF. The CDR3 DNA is TGTGCCATCAAGGGGGGGGATAGCAATCAGCCCCAGCATTTT.

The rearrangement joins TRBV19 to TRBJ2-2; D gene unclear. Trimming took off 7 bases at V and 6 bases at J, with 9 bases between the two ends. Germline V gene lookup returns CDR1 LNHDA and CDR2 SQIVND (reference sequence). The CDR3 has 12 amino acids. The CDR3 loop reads CASMSVAGELFF. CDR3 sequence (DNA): TGTGCCAGTATGTCGGTGGCCGGGGAGCTGTTTTTT.

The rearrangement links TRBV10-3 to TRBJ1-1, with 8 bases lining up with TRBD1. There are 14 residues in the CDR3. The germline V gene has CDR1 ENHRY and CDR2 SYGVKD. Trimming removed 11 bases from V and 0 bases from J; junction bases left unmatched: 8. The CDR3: CASLGQGVNTEAFF. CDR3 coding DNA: TGTGCCTCCTTAGGACAGGGCGTGAACACTGAAGCTTTCTTT.

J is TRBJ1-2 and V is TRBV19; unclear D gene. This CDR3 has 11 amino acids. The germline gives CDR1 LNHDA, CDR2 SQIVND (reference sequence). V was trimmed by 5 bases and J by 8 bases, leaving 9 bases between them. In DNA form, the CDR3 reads TGTGCCAGTAGTGGACTGGGAGGCTACACCTTC. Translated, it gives CASSGLGGYTF.

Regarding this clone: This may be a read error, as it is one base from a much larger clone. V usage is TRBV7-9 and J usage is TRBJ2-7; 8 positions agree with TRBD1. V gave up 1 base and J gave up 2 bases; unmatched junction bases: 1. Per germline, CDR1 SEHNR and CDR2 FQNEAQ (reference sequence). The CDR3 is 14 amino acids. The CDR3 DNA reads TGTGCCAGCAGCTTAGGGACAGGGCCCTACGAGCAGTACTTC. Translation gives CASSLGTGPYEQYF.

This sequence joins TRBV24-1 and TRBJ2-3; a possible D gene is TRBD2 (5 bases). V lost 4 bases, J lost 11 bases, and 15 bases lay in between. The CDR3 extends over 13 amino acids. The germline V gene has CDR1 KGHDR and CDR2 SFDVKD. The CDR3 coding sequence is TGTGCCACCAGTGACCCTCTAGCCACAGAGCAGTATTTT. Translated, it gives CATSDPLATEQYF.

The CDR3 reads CASSPFRGERGANTGELFF. For the CDR3, the DNA is TGTGCCAGCAGCCCCTTCCGAGGGGAGCGGGGGGCCAACACCGGGGAGCTGTTTTTT. The chain has TRBV9 and TRBJ2-2; 9 nucleotides agree with TRBD2. Looked up from germline, CDR1 is SGDLS and CDR2 is YYNGEE. This CDR3 has 19 amino acids. The ends lost 4 bases at V and 2 bases at J; junction bases unmatched: 15. Full variable domain (missing parts from reference TRBV9 and TRBJ2-2): DSGVTQTPKHLITATGQRVTLRCSPRSGDLSVYWYQQSLDQGLQFLIQYYNGEERAKGNILERFSAQQFPDLHSELNLSSLELGDSALYFCASSPFRGERGANTGELFFGEGSRLTVL.

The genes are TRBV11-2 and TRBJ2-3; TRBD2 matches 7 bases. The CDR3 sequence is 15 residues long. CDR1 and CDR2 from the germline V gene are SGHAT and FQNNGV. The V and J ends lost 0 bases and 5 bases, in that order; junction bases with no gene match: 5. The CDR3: CASSLEAGVRDTQYF. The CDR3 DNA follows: TGTGCCAGCAGCTTAGAGGCGGGAGTGCGAGATACGCAGTATTTT.

DNA for the CDR3: TGTGCCAGCTCAACGGCTGGGGCCAACGTCCTGACTTTC. Its translation: CASSTAGANVLTF. The chain joins TRBV18 to TRBJ2-6; D unresolved. Per germline, CDR1 KGHSH and CDR2 LQKENI. The CDR3 covers 13 residues. V was trimmed by 5 bases and J by 2 bases, leaving 4 bases between them.

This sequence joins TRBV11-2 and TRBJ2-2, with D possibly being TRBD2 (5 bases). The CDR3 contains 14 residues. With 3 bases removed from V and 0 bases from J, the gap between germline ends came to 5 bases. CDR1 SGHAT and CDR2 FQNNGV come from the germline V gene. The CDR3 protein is CASSLRANTGELFF. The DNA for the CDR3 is TGTGCCAGCAGCTTGAGGGCGAACACCGGGGAGCTGTTTTTT.

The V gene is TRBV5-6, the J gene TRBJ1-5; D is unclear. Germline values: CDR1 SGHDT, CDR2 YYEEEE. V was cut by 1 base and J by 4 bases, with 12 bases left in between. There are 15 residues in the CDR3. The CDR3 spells CASSLRRRTNQPQHF. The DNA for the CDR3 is TGTGCCAGCAGCTTGAGGCGGCGGACTAATCAGCCCCAGCATTTT. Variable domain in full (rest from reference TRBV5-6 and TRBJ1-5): DAGVTQSPTHLIKTRGQQVTLRCSPKSGHDTVSWYQQALGQGPQFIFQYYEEEERQRGNFPDRFSGHQFPNYSSELNVNALLLGDSALYLCASSLRRRTNQPQHFGDGTRLSIL.

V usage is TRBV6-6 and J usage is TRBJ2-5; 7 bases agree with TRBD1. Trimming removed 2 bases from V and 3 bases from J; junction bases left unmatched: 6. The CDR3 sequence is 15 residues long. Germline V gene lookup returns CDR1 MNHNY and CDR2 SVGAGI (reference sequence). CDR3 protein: CASSYAPGTEETQYF. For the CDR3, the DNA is TGTGCCAGCAGTTACGCCCCCGGGACAGAAGAGACCCAGTACTTC.

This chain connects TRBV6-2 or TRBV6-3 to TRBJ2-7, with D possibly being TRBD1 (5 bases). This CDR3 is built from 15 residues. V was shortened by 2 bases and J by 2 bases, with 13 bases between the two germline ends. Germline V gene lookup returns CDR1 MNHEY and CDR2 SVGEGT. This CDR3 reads CASSYESGWTYEQYF. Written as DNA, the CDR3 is TGTGCCAGCAGTTACGAGTCAGGGTGGACCTACGAGCAGTACTTC.

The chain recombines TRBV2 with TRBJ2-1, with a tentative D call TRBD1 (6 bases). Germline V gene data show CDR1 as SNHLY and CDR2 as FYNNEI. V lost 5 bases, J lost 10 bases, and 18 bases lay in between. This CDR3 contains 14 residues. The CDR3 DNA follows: TGTGCCAGCAGTCCGTTTTACGACAGGAGGGAGCAGTTCTTC. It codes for CASSPFYDRREQFF.

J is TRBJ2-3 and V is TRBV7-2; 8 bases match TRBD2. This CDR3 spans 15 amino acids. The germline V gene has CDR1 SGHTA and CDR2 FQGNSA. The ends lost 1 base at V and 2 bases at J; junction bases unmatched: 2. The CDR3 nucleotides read TGTGCCAGCAGCTTAGTAGCGGGGCCCACAGATACGCAGTATTTT. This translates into CASSLVAGPTDTQYF. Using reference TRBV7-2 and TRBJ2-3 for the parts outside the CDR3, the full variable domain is GAGVSQSPSNKVTEKGKDVELRCDPISGHTALYWYRQSLGQGLEFLIYFQGNSAPDKSGLPSDRFSAERTGGSVSTLTIQRTQQEDSAVYLCASSLVAGPTDTQYFGPGTRLTVL.

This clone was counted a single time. For the CDR3, the DNA is TGTGCCAGCAGCGTAGCGGGAGGGCCCACCTACGAGCAGTACTTC. Its translation: CASSVAGGPTYEQYF. The rearrangement joins TRBV9 to TRBJ2-7; 8 nucleotides match TRBD2. The ends lost 0 bases at V and 2 bases at J; junction bases unmatched: 4. Germline V lookup: CDR1 SGDLS, CDR2 YYNGEE. The CDR3 extends over 15 amino acids.

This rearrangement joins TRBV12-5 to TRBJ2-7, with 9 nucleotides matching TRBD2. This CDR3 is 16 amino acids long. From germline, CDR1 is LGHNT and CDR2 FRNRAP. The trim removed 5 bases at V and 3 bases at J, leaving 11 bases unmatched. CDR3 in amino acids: CASGPFSGGPFYEQYF. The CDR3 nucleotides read TGTGCTAGTGGTCCTTTTAGCGGGGGCCCTTTCTACGAGCAGTACTTC.

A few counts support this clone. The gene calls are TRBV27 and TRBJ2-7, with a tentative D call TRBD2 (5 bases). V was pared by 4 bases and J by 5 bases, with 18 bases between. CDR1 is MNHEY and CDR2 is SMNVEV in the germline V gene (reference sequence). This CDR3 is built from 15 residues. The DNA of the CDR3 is TGTGCCAGCAGTTCGTTGGGGAGCACTAGGAACGAGCAGTACTTC. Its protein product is CASSSLGSTRNEQYF.

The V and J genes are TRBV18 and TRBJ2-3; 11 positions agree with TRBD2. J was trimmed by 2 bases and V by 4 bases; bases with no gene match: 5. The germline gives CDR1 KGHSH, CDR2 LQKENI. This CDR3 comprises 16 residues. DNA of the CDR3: TGTGCCAGCTCACTTTTAGCGGGAGGGCCCACAGATACGCAGTATTTT. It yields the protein CASSLLAGGPTDTQYF. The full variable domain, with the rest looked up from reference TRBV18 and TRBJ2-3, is NAGVMQNPRHLVRRRGQEARLRCSPMKGHSHVYWYRQLPEEGLKFMVYLQKENIIDESGMPKERFSAEFPKEGPSILRIQQVVRGDSAAYFCASSLLAGGPTDTQYFGPGTRLTVL.

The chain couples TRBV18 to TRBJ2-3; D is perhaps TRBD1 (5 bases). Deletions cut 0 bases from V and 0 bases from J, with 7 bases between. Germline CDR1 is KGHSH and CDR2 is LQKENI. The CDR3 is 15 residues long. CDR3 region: CASSPPTASTDTQYF. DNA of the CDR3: TGTGCCAGCTCACCACCGACAGCTAGCACAGATACGCAGTATTTT.

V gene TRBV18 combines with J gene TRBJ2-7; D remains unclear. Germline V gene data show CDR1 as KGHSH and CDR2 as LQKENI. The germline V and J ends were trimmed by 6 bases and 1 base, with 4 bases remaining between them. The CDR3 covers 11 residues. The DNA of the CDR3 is TGTGCCAGCTCTTCGTCCTACGAGCAGTACTTC. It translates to CASSSSYEQYF. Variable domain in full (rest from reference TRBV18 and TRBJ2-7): NAGVMQNPRHLVRRRGQEARLRCSPMKGHSHVYWYRQLPEEGLKFMVYLQKENIIDESGMPKERFSAEFPKEGPSILRIQQVVRGDSAAYFCASSSSYEQYFGPGTRLTVT.